This passage covers 8 T cell receptor beta chains from one sample sequenced in a study of blood T cell repertoires in COVID-19. Using immunoSEQ multiplex PCR, the repertoire was profiled, and TCRdb retains in-frame clones only, with some absent. The repertoire holds 130,000 or so clones, with roughly four fifths as singletons. The material sequenced was peripheral blood. The receptor set was obtained from a human donor in a cohort sampled during active COVID-19.

The chain is built from TRBV24-1 and TRBJ2-2; TRBD2 might be the D (6 bases). The germline V and J ends were trimmed by 5 bases and 1 base, with 13 bases remaining between them. The CDR3 loop spans 16 amino acids. In germline, CDR1 is KGHDR, CDR2 SFDVKD. The CDR3 bases are TGTGCCACCAGTGGAAGGAGGGACCTGAACACCGGGGAGCTGTTTTTT. This gives the protein CATSGRRDLNTGELFF.

The chain employs TRBV27 and TRBJ2-4; 10 bases are a match to TRBD1. The CDR3 is made up of 16 amino acids. Germline lookup yields CDR1 MNHEY and CDR2 SMNVEV (reference sequence). J lost 7 bases, V lost 5 bases, and 11 bases had no gene match. CDR3 sequence: CASSPRDRGRMNIQYF. The CDR3 DNA sequence: TGTGCCAGCAGTCCGAGAGACAGGGGGCGGATGAACATTCAGTACTTC.

The V call is TRBV29-1, the J call TRBJ2-7; a possible D gene is TRBD2 (5 bases). The V and J ends lost 3 bases and 2 bases respectively, with 11 bases between them. There are 13 residues in the CDR3. Germline V gene lookup returns CDR1 SQVTM and CDR2 ANQGSEA. The CDR3 coding sequence is TGCAGCGTTGACGGGGTGGGAACCTACGAGCAGTACTTC. Encoded protein: CSVDGVGTYEQYF.

The rearrangement uses TRBV5-4 and TRBJ2-2, with 13 bases fitting TRBD2. CDR1 and CDR2 (germline): SGHNT, YYREEE (reference sequence). This CDR3 has 16 amino acids. V shed 3 bases and J 2 bases; nucleotides not matched to a gene: 1. DNA for the CDR3: TGTGCCAGCAGCTCGGGACTAGCGGGAAACACCGGGGAGCTGTTTTTT. The encoded protein is CASSSGLAGNTGELFF.

This rearrangement joins TRBV23-1 to TRBJ1-3; 7 bases are a match to TRBD1. TRBV23-1 is an open reading frame whose function is uncertain. The CDR3 covers 18 residues. V was clipped by 0 bases and J by 0 bases; unmatched bases: 8. The CDR3 loop is CASSQSANRGDSGNTIYF. The DNA of the CDR3 is TGCGCCAGCAGTCAATCGGCAAACAGGGGAGACTCTGGAAACACCATATATTTT.

The CDR3 DNA reads as TGTGCCAGCAGCCCTCCGGGACTAAGAAAGTACGAGCAGTACTTC. This translates into CASSPPGLRKYEQYF. The J gene is TRBJ2-7, the V gene TRBV28; 7 bases are shared with TRBD2. Germline CDR1 reads MDHEN; CDR2 reads SYDVKM. This CDR3 contains 15 residues. The J segment lost 4 bases and the V segment lost 6 bases, leaving 12 bases of the junction unmatched.

The chain combines TRBV27 with TRBJ2-2, with no clear D. The CDR3 is made up of 14 amino acids. The germline V and J ends were trimmed by 8 bases and 6 bases, with 16 bases remaining between them. In germline, CDR1 is MNHEY, CDR2 SMNVEV (reference sequence). The CDR3 bases are TGTGCCAGCTCCACCTCCCGCAGGCCCGGGGAGCTGTTTTTT. Its translation: CASSTSRRPGELFF.

This clone was observed a handful of times. V usage is TRBV5-4 and J usage is TRBJ1-1, with a tentative D call TRBD1 (6 bases). CDR1 is SGHNT, CDR2 YYREEE, per germline (reference sequence). V was clipped by 4 bases and J by 6 bases, with 19 bases between them. This CDR3 spans 15 amino acids. CDR3 bases: TGTGCCAGCAGCCCGGGGGGCGGGGAACGAGCTGAAGCTTTCTTT. As protein: CASSPGGGERAEAFF.